The next 11 T cell receptor beta chains were all read from a single sample in a study of cytomegalovirus exposure and HLA in healthy donors. The PCR was carried out with 60 Vbeta primers and 13 Jbeta primers. Assay: immunoSEQ multiplex PCR; the TCRdb copy retains only in-frame clones and omits some. This sample lists under 70,000 clones; its ten largest clones have 2.4%. The sequencing input was PBMCs. Receptors were obtained from a female donor in good health and CMV-seropositive.

The gene calls are TRBV7-6 and TRBJ2-5; 9 bases match TRBD2. From germline, CDR1 is SGHVS and CDR2 FNYEAQ. This CDR3 spans 16 amino acids. V was pared by 0 bases and J by 2 bases, with 4 bases of the junction left unmatched. CDR3 sequence (DNA): TGTGCCAGCAGCTTAGCTCGACTAGCGGAACAAGAGACCCAGTACTTC. Its translation: CASSLARLAEQETQYF.

This clone is called medium-sized based on its frequency. The rearrangement uses TRBV6-4 and TRBJ2-1, with 7 bases aligning to TRBD2. V dropped 3 bases and J dropped 6; count of bases not matched to a gene: 11. The germline V gene has CDR1 MRHNA and CDR2 SNTAGT. The CDR3 has 16 residues. The CDR3 protein is CASSESVAGTTNEQFF. The CDR3 nucleotides read TGTGCCAGCAGTGAATCAGTAGCGGGCACTACCAATGAGCAGTTCTTC.

The chain carries TRBV11-1 and TRBJ1-1; TRBD1 matches 8 bases. Germline CDR1 reads SGHAT; CDR2 reads FQDESV (reference sequence). V was pared by 5 bases and J by 1 base, with 3 bases of the junction left unmatched. This CDR3 has 14 amino acids. In DNA form, the CDR3 reads TGTGCCAGCAGCCGGACAGGGCCGAACACTGAAGCTTTCTTT. This translates into CASSRTGPNTEAFF.

The chain has TRBV7-2 and TRBJ2-3; tentative D call: TRBD2 (6 bases). There are 17 residues in the CDR3. CDR1 SGHTA and CDR2 FQGNSA come from the germline V gene. V dropped 5 bases and J dropped 1 base, with 19 bases sitting between them. Here the CDR3 DNA reads TGTGCCAGCAGCCCCTATCTGAGCGGGCCTCGCACAGATACGCAGTATTTT. It translates to CASSPYLSGPRTDTQYF.

The CDR3 DNA reads as TGTGCCAGCAAACCGAGGGACAGCAACTATGGCTACACCTTC. Protein: CASKPRDSNYGYTF. V and J are TRBV6-6 and TRBJ1-2; 7 bases are shared with TRBD1. From germline, CDR1 is MNHNY and CDR2 SVGAGI (reference sequence). The junction had 7 bases not matched to a gene; V was cut back by 7 bases and J by 2 bases. This CDR3 contains 14 residues.

The chain has TRBV9 and TRBJ2-2; 9 bases fit TRBD2. The CDR3 is 15 amino acids. In germline, CDR1 is SGDLS, CDR2 YYNGEE. V lost 2 bases and J lost 4; bases outside the gene matches: 3. The CDR3 is CASSVGGRGTGELFF. The CDR3 region has the DNA TGTGCCAGCAGCGTTGGCGGGAGGGGCACCGGGGAGCTGTTTTTT.

The CDR3 DNA reads TGTGCCAGCAGGGGGGACTCCGTCACCTACGAGCAGTACTTC. Its translation: CASRGDSVTYEQYF. The rearrangement uses TRBV2 and TRBJ2-7, with a weak D call TRBD2 (6 bases). V lost 6 bases to trimming and J lost 2 bases, with 14 bases between them. The CDR3 runs to 14 residues. Germline V CDR1 and CDR2: SNHLY, FYNNEI.

This chain joins TRBV4-3 and TRBJ1-1; D gene unclear. The CDR3 consists of 14 residues. V lost 1 base and J 1 base, leaving 7 bases between the germline ends. CDR1 and CDR2 from the germline V gene are LGHNA and YSLEER. The CDR3 region is CASSQVEGNTEAFF. CDR3 nucleotides: TGCGCCAGCAGCCAAGTTGAGGGGAACACTGAAGCTTTCTTT.

On this clone: Other DNA variants within this sample encode the same CDR3. This chain uses TRBV18 with TRBJ1-1; D is ambiguous. The CDR3 sequence is 13 residues long. CDR1 is KGHSH, CDR2 LQKENI, per germline. Trimming pared 2 bases from V and 1 base from J, leaving 5 bases between. CDR3 in DNA: TGTGCCAGCTCACCAGGGAGGAACACTGAAGCTTTCTTT. Translated: CASSPGRNTEAFF.

Points on this clone: The junction departs from the called germline gene at one end, perhaps through a read error. The chain is built from TRBV7-2 and TRBJ1-6; D remains ambiguous. Germline V lookup: CDR1 SGHTA, CDR2 FQGNSA. The CDR3 has 12 residues. DNA for the CDR3: TGTGCCAGCAGCCTGTATAATTCACACCTCCACTTT. It encodes CASSLYNSHLHF.

The chain joins TRBV7-6 to TRBJ1-2, with D possibly TRBD1 on 6 matching bases. V dropped 2 bases and J dropped 6 bases, with 13 bases sitting between them. CDR3 length: 14 residues. Germline CDR1 and CDR2: SGHVS and FNYEAQ. The CDR3 DNA sequence: TGTGCCAGCAGCTTATCGCCACAGGGTGATGGCTACACCTTC. Protein product: CASSLSPQGDGYTF. The variable domain in full, with the rest retrieved from reference TRBV7-6 and TRBJ1-2, is GAGVSQSPRYKVTKRGQDVALRCDPISGHVSLYWYRQALGQGPEFLTYFNYEAQQDKSGLPNDRFSAERPEGSISTLTIQRTEQRDSAMYRCASSLSPQGDGYTFGSGTRLTVV.